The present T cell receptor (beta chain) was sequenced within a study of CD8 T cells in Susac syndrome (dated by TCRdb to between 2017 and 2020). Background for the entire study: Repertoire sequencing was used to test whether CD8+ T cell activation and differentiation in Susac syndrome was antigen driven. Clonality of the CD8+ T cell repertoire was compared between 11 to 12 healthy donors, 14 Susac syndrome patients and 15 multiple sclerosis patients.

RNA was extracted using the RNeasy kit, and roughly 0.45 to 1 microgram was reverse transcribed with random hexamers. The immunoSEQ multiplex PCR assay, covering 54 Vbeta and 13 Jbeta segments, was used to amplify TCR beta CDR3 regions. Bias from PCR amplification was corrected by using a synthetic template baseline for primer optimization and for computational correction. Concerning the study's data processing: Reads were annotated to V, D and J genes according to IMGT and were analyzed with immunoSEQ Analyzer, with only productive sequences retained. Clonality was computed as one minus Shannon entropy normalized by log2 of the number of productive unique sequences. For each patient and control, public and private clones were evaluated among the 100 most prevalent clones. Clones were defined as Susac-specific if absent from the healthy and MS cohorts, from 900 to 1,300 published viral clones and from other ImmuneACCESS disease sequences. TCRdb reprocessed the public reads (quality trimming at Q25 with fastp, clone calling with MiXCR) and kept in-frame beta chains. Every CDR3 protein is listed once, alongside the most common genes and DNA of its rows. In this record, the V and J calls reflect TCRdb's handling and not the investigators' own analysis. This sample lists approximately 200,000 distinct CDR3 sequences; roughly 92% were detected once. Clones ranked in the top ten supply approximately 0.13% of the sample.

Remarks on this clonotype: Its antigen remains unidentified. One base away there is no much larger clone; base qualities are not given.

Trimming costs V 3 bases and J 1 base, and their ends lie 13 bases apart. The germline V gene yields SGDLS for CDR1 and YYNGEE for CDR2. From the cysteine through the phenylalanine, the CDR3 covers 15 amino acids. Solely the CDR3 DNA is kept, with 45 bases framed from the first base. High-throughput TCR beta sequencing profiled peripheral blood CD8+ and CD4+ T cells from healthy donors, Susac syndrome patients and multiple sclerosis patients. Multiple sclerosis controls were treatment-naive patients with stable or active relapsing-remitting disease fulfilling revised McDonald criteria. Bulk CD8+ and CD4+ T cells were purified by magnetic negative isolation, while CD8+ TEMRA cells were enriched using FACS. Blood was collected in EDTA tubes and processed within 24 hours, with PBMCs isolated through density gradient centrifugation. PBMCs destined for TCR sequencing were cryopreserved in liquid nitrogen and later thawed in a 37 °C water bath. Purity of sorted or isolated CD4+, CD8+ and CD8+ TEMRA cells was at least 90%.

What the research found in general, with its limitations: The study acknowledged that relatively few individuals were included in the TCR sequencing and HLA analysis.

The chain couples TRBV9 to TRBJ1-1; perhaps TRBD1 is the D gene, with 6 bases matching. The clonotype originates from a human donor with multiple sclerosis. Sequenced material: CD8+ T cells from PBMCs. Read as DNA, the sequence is TGTGCCAGCAGCGGCCCAGGGGTTGGGAACACTGAAGCTTTCTTT. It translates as CASSGPGVGNTEAFF.